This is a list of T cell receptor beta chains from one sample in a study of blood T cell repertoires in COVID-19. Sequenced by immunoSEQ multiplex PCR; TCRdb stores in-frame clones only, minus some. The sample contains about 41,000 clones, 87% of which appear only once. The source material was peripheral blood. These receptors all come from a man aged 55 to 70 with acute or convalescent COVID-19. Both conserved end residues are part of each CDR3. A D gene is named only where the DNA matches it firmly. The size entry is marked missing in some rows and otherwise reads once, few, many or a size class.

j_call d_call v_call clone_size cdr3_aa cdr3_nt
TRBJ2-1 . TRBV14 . CASSPSLTAPNEQFF TGTGCCAGCAGCCCTAGCCTCACTGCCCCCAATGAGCAGTTCTTC
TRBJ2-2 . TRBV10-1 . CASSGITGTGELFF TGCGCCAGCAGTGGGATAACAGGCACCGGGGAGCTGTTTTTT
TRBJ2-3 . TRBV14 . CASSQTITSTDTQYF TGTGCCAGCAGCCAAACGATTACTAGCACAGATACGCAGTATTTT
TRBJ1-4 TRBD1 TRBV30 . CAWSKGALSNEKLFF TGTGCCTGGAGTAAGGGGGCCCTTTCAAATGAAAAACTGTTTTTT
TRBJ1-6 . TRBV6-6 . CASSPRGESSYNSPLHF TGTGCCAGCAGTCCACGGGGGGAGAGCTCCTATAATTCACCCCTCCACTTT
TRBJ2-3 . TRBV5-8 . CATTTSSGRRTDTQYF TGTGCCACCACAACATCCTCGGGAAGGCGCACAGATACGCAGTATTTT
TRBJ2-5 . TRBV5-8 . CASSPQGGETQYF TGTGCCAGCAGCCCTCAGGGCGGAGAGACCCAGTACTTC
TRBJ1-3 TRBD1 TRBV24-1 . CATSEWDRPGNTIYF TGTGCCACCAGTGAATGGGACAGGCCCGGAAACACCATATATTTT
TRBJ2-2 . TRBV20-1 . CSAIDRFNTGELFF TGCAGTGCTATTGACAGGTTTAACACCGGGGAGCTGTTTTTT
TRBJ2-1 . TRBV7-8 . CASSSYRSSYNEQFF TGTGCCAGCAGCTCTTACCGGAGCTCCTACAATGAGCAGTTCTTC
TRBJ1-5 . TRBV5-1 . CASSLSAGPNQPQHF TGCGCCAGCAGCTTGAGTGCGGGCCCTAATCAGCCCCAGCATTTT
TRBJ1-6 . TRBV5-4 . CASSLDLRAVNSPLHF TGTGCCAGCAGCTTGGATCTCAGGGCCGTGAATTCACCCCTCCACTTT
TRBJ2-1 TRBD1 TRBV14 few CASSQDRRTGVYSYNEQFF TGTGCCAGCAGCCAAGACCGCCGGACAGGGGTTTACTCCTACAATGAGCAGTTCTTC
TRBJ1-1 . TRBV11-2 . CASSQDSLRAFF TGTGCCAGCAGCCAAGACAGTTTGAGAGCTTTCTTT
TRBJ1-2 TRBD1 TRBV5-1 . CASSLGQGLYGYTF TGCGCCAGCAGCTTGGGACAGGGCCTATATGGCTACACCTTC
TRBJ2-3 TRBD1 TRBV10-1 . CASSGARGPTDTQYF TGCGCCAGCAGTGGGGCCAGGGGGCCCACAGATACGCAGTATTTT
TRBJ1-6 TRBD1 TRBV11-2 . CASSSLRTGHNSPLHF TGTGCCAGCAGCTCGCTCAGGACAGGCCATAATTCACCCCTCCACTTT
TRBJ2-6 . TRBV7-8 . CASSLISGANVLTF TGTGCCAGCAGCCTAATCTCTGGGGCCAACGTCCTGACTTTC
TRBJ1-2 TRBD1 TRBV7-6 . CASSLGGTGPSHGYTF TGTGCCAGCAGCTTAGGGGGGACAGGGCCGTCGCATGGCTACACCTTC
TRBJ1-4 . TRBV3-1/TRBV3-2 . CASSQGTVEIEKLFF TGTGCCAGCAGCCAAGGGACAGTTGAAATTGAAAAACTGTTTTTT
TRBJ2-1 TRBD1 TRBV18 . CASSPIKGQDEFF TGTGCCAGCTCCCCTATTAAGGGACAGGATGAGTTCTTC
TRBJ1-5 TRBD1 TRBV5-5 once CASSGTGGNQPQHF TGTGCCAGCAGCGGGACAGGGGGCAATCAGCCCCAGCATTTT
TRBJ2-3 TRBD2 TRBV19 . CASSIRWSGGAGDTQYF TGTGCCAGTAGTATAAGATGGAGCGGGGGGGCCGGAGATACGCAGTATTTT
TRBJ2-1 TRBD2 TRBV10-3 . CAISTSPNEQFF TGTGCCATCTCGACTAGCCCGAATGAGCAGTTCTTC
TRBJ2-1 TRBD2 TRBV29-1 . CSGCTAGTEQFF TGCAGCGGTTGTACAGCGGGGACTGAGCAGTTCTTC
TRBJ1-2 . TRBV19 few CASSIQGPDLYYGYTF TGTGCCAGTAGTATTCAGGGTCCGGACCTTTACTATGGCTACACCTTC
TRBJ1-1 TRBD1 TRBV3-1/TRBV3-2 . CASSQDDRAEAFF TGTGCCAGCAGCCAGGACGACAGGGCTGAAGCTTTCTTT
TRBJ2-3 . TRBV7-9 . CASSFTGSTDTQYF TGTGCCAGCAGCTTTACAGGGAGCACAGATACGCAGTATTTT
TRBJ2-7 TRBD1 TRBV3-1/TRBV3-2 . CASSQAGGRGEQYF TGTGCCAGCAGCCAAGCAGGGGGACGAGGGGAGCAGTACTTC
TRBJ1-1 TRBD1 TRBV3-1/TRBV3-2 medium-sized CASSPAGGRSEAFF TGTGCCAGCAGCCCCGCAGGGGGAAGATCTGAAGCTTTCTTT
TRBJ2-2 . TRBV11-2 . CASSVARQTYTGELFF TGTGCCAGCAGCGTAGCCAGACAGACCTACACCGGGGAGCTGTTTTTT
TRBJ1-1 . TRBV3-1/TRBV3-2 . CASSLTGQNTEAFF TGTGCCAGCAGCCTCACTGGACAGAACACTGAAGCTTTCTTT
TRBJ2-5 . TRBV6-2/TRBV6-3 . CASSPGLSGSQYF TGTGCCAGCAGCCCGGGACTCAGCGGGTCCCAGTACTTC
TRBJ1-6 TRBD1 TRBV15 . CATSRNGQGDSPLHF TGTGCCACCAGCAGAAATGGACAGGGGGATTCACCCCTCCACTTT
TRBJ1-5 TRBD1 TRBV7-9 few CASSPTGDWEPQHF TGTGCCAGCAGCCCGACAGGGGACTGGGAGCCCCAGCATTTT
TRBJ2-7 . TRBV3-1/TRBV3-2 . CASSPYRDEQYF TGTGCCAGCAGCCCCTACAGGGACGAGCAGTACTTC
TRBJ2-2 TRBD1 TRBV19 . CASSHRGPNTGELFF TGTGCCAGTAGTCACAGGGGCCCGAACACCGGGGAGCTGTTTTTT
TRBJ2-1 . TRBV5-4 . CASSPAGTGGANEQFF TGTGCCAGCAGCCCAGCAGGGACCGGGGGTGCGAATGAGCAGTTCTTC
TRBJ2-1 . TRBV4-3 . CASSLQTGNEQFF TGCGCCAGCAGCCTCCAGACGGGCAATGAGCAGTTCTTC
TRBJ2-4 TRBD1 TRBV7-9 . CASSGDREMGWSKNIQYF TGTGCCAGCAGCGGGGACAGGGAGATGGGTTGGTCCAAAAACATTCAGTACTTC
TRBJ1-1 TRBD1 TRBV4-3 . CASSQETGATAFF TGCGCCAGCAGCCAAGAGACAGGGGCCACGGCTTTCTTT
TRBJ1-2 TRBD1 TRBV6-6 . CASSTGVGYGYTF TGTGCCAGCAGTACAGGGGTGGGGTATGGCTACACCTTC